The 18 T cell receptor beta chains presented below share a single source sample, sequenced in a study of cytomegalovirus exposure and HLA in healthy donors. In the PCR, 60 Vbeta and 13 Jbeta primers were used. Assay used: immunoSEQ multiplex PCR; TCRdb lists only in-frame clones, some missing. The ten top clones account for roughly 2%, within a sample of 150,000 to 200,000 clones. Sequenced sample: PBMCs. These receptors were obtained from a man aged 25-40 years in good health and CMV-seronegative.

V is TRBV2 and J is TRBJ2-3; 7 positions agree with TRBD1. CDR3 length equals 15 residues. V lost 5 bases, J lost 0 bases, and 5 bases stayed unmatched. Germline V CDR1 and CDR2: SNHLY, FYNNEI. The CDR3 DNA sequence: TGTGCCAGCAGTAACCCGGGACAGAGCACAGATACGCAGTATTTT. It is translated as CASSNPGQSTDTQYF.

V gene TRBV30 combines with J gene TRBJ2-7; TRBD2 aligns across 9 bases. Trimming took 0 bases from V and 2 from J; bases not matched to a gene: 8. This CDR3 contains 16 residues. Germline CDR1 is GTSNPN and CDR2 is SVGIG (reference sequence). CDR3 sequence: CAWSVVAGGLTYEQYF. The CDR3 bases are TGTGCCTGGAGTGTAGTGGCGGGAGGGCTTACCTACGAGCAGTACTTC.

The chain employs TRBV11-2 and TRBJ1-2; D not certain. V lost 0 bases and J lost 4, with 3 bases in between. The CDR3 runs to 12 residues. Germline assignment: CDR1 SGHAT and CDR2 FQNNGV. The CDR3 loop is CASSLDIYGYTF. For the CDR3, the DNA is TGTGCCAGCAGCTTAGACATCTATGGCTACACCTTC. Variable domain in full (rest from reference TRBV11-2 and TRBJ1-2): EAGVAQSPRYKIIEKRQSVAFWCNPISGHATLYWYQQILGQGPKLLIQFQNNGVVDDSQLPKDRFSAERLKGVDSTLKIQPAKLEDSAVYLCASSLDIYGYTFGSGTRLTVV.

The chain uses TRBV2 and TRBJ1-1; D is unresolved. Germline CDR1 reads SNHLY; CDR2 reads FYNNEI. This CDR3 is built from 11 residues. V shed 4 bases and J shed 8 bases, with 8 bases lying between them. The CDR3 DNA is TGTGCCAGCAGTGCTAAATGGGAAGCTTTCTTT. Residues: CASSAKWEAFF.

This chain joins TRBV11-3 and TRBJ1-2; the match to TRBD1 covers 7 bases. The length of the CDR3 is 14 residues. Germline values: CDR1 SGHNT, CDR2 YENEEA. J gave up 4 bases and V 6 bases, and 8 bases lay outside the gene matches. CDR3 sequence: CASRSRGGFYGYTF. The CDR3 DNA sequence: TGTGCCAGCAGATCTAGAGGGGGCTTCTATGGCTACACCTTC.

The rearrangement links TRBV11-2 to TRBJ2-5; D possibly corresponds to TRBD1 (5 bases). The CDR3 length is 15 residues. Looked up from germline, CDR1 is SGHAT and CDR2 is FQNNGV. V shed 2 bases and J shed 4 bases, with 14 bases lying between them. The CDR3 here is CASSLMLFRGETQYF. The CDR3 DNA follows: TGTGCCAGCAGCTTAATGCTCTTTAGGGGAGAGACCCAGTACTTC.

As concerns this clone: At the DNA level, this CDR3 is encoded by other sequences in the same sample as well. J is TRBJ2-7 and V is TRBV4-2; 7 bases agree with TRBD2. Trimming took 1 base from V and 3 from J; bases not matched to a gene: 6. The CDR3 loop spans 15 amino acids. CDR1 and CDR2 from the germline V gene are LGHNA and YNFKEQ. For the CDR3, the DNA is TGTGCCAGCAGCCAAGTCCCTAGCGGAGGCTACGAGCAGTACTTC. This translates into CASSQVPSGGYEQYF.

The chain links TRBV7-9 to TRBJ2-5, with 9 bases aligning to TRBD2. Germline assignment: CDR1 SEHNR and CDR2 FQNEAQ (reference sequence). The CDR3 length is 14 residues. The J segment lost 4 bases and the V segment lost 5 bases, leaving 5 bases of the junction unmatched. CDR3 loop: CASSGTSRGETQYF. CDR3 nucleotide sequence: TGTGCCAGCAGCGGGACTAGCCGGGGAGAGACCCAGTACTTC.

The rearrangement links TRBV19 to TRBJ2-1; D remains unclear. CDR1 is LNHDA, CDR2 SQIVND, per germline (reference sequence). V lost 3 bases and J 7 bases, leaving 10 bases between the germline ends. The CDR3 runs 13 residues. CDR3 DNA sequence: TGTGCCAGTAGTATTAGCAGTTCGAATGAGCAGTTCTTC. Translating it yields CASSISSSNEQFF.

The rearrangement joins TRBV18 to TRBJ2-5; 14 nucleotides line up with TRBD2. The germline V gene has CDR1 KGHSH and CDR2 LQKENI. Losses at the gene ends were 3 bases for V and 6 bases for J; bases not matched to a gene: 9. The CDR3 totals 17 residues. CDR3 loop: CASSPDGLAGGGQTQYF. For the CDR3, the DNA is TGTGCCAGCTCACCGGATGGACTAGCGGGAGGTGGGCAGACCCAGTACTTC.

The rearrangement uses TRBV5-8 and TRBJ2-1; a possible D gene is TRBD2 (5 bases). Germline V gives CDR1 SGHTS, CDR2 YDEGEE. This CDR3 comprises 16 residues. Between the trimmed V and J ends, which lost 4 bases and 5 bases, there was a span of 19 bases. CDR3 DNA: TGTGCCAGCAGCCTCGGACCCCGAGAGGGTAACAATGAGCAGTTCTTC. Translation gives CASSLGPREGNNEQFF.

The genes are TRBV7-9 and TRBJ2-5, with 7 positions matching TRBD1. The DNA end is a closer match to TRBJ2-7, so the J assignment may be wrong. Germline V CDR1 and CDR2: SEHNR, FQNEAQ (reference sequence). The CDR3 consists of 14 residues. Here the CDR3 DNA reads TGTGCCAGCAGCTTCGGACAGGAAGGGGCCGAGCAGTACTTC. It translates to CASSFGQEGAEQYF.

The chain joins TRBV7-2 to TRBJ1-1, with D perhaps matching TRBD1 (6 bases). CDR1 and CDR2 from the germline V gene are SGHTA and FQGNSA. Trimming left V 3 bases short and J 11 bases short, with 10 bases between. This CDR3 spans 11 amino acids. The CDR3 region has the DNA TGTGCCAGCAGCTTCGACAGGCAGGCTTTCTTT. Translation gives CASSFDRQAFF.

The chain joins TRBV15 to TRBJ1-1, with TRBD1 as a possible D gene (5 bases). The V gene lost 4 bases and the J gene lost 1 base, with 13 bases spanning the gap. From germline, CDR1 is LNHNV and CDR2 YYDKDF (reference sequence). The CDR3 totals 15 residues. CDR3 in DNA: TGTGCCACCAGCAAGGACACAGTTAGGAACACTGAAGCTTTCTTT. It translates to CATSKDTVRNTEAFF.

J is TRBJ2-7 and V is TRBV10-1; 10 bases are shared with TRBD2. V was clipped by 2 bases and J by 3 bases; unmatched bases: 1. In germline, CDR1 is WNHNN, CDR2 SYGVQD (reference sequence). The CDR3 loop spans 14 amino acids. Written as DNA, the CDR3 is TGCGCCAGCAGTGAGACTAGCGGGAACTACGAGCAGTACTTC. This codes for CASSETSGNYEQYF.

The chain couples TRBV5-6 to TRBJ2-5; 9 positions agree with TRBD1. The DNA end favors TRBJ2-7, so the J call may be wrong. CDR3 length equals 14 residues. Per the germline V gene, CDR1 is SGHDT and CDR2 is YYEEEE. In DNA form, the CDR3 reads TGTGCCAGCAGCTTGGGACAGGGGGTCTACGAGCAGTACTTC. Protein sequence: CASSLGQGVYEQYF.

The chain uses TRBV7-9 and TRBJ2-7; D may be TRBD2 (7 bases). The V gene's germline CDR1 is SEHNR and CDR2 FQNEAQ (reference sequence). V was pared by 5 bases and J by 5 bases, with 28 bases between. The CDR3 contains 18 residues. DNA for the CDR3: TGTGCCAGCAGCCCGGGGGGTTCAGTCCTCAGGGGTTCTAACGAGCAGTACTTC. Amino acid sequence: CASSPGGSVLRGSNEQYF.

The V and J genes are TRBV6-5 and TRBJ1-1, with D perhaps matching TRBD1 (6 bases). CDR3 length: 13 amino acids. Germline CDR1 reads MNHEY; CDR2 reads SVGAGI. Trimming cost V 6 bases and J 4 bases, with 12 bases left between them. DNA for the CDR3: TGTGCCAGCAGAGGACAGACTCTCACTGAAGCTTTCTTT. It is translated as CASRGQTLTEAFF.